This is a list of T cell receptor beta chains from one sample in a study of OX40 agonist ivuxolimab in advanced cancers. The repertoire was sequenced with immunoSEQ multiplex PCR; TCRdb's copy has only in-frame clones and lacks some. The sample shows 95,000 to 100,000 clones, around 80% of them seen only once. Sample: CD4+ or CD8+ T cells sorted from blood, taken in a trial of the OX40 agonist ivuxolimab. The receptors were gathered from an adult with an advanced solid tumor such as melanoma, head and neck, liver or kidney cancer. Each CDR3 is given with its conserved first and last residue. A D gene is named only where the DNA matches it firmly. The size entry is marked missing in some rows and otherwise reads once, few, many or a size class.

size	D	V	J	DNA	CDR3
.	TRBD2	TRBV19	TRBJ2-2	TGTGCCAGTAGTAGGACTCCCAGCGGGAGGGTTAACACCGGGGAGCTGTTTTTT	CASSRTPSGRVNTGELFF
.	.	TRBV10-3	TRBJ2-2	TGTGCCATCAGTGATTGGGACAAGAACACCGGGGAGCTGTTTTTT	CAISDWDKNTGELFF
few	TRBD1	TRBV5-6	TRBJ1-6	TGTGCCAGCAGCCCAGGGGGTGGTTATAATTCACCCCTCCACTTT	CASSPGGGYNSPLHF
.	.	TRBV5-4	TRBJ1-2	TGTGCCAGCAGCTTAGTATCCGGGGGGCTTAACTATGGCTACACCTTC	CASSLVSGGLNYGYTF
.	.	TRBV6-1	TRBJ1-6	TGTGCCAGCAGTCCTGACCCTCTCGGAAATTCACCCCTCCACTTT	CASSPDPLGNSPLHF
.	TRBD1	TRBV7-9	TRBJ2-7	TGTGCCAGCACCGCCGGGACAGGGGTATTCGTCGAGCAGTACTTC	CASTAGTGVFVEQYF
.	.	TRBV4-3	TRBJ1-6	TGCGCCAGCAGCTTAACCCGACAGGCTTTTAATTCACCCCTCCACTTT	CASSLTRQAFNSPLHF
few	.	TRBV7-2	TRBJ2-7	TGTGCCAGCAGCTTGGACGTCAGGGGTGGCGAGCAGTACTTC	CASSLDVRGGEQYF
.	TRBD1	TRBV2	TRBJ1-1	TGTGCCAGCAGGGGGACAGGGGGGCACACTGAAGCTTTCTTT	CASRGTGGHTEAFF
.	.	TRBV7-8	TRBJ1-1	TGTGCCAGCAGCTCCACAGGGTTGGGTGCTTTCTTT	CASSSTGLGAFF
.	.	TRBV7-9	TRBJ1-4	TGTGCCAGCAGCTTAGGGGGGTCTAATGAAAAACTGTTTTTT	CASSLGGSNEKLFF
.	TRBD1	TRBV15	TRBJ1-5	TGTGCCACCAGCAGTGAGGGGGCCCAGCCCCAGCATTTT	CATSSEGAQPQHF
many	TRBD1	TRBV19	TRBJ1-1	TGTGCCAGTACCACCCTCAGGGGACAGTACACTGAAGCTTTCTTT	CASTTLRGQYTEAFF
.	TRBD1	TRBV4-3	TRBJ1-3	TGCGCCAGCAGCCACGGACAGGGAGGTGGAAACACCATATATTTT	CASSHGQGGGNTIYF
few	TRBD1	TRBV7-8	TRBJ2-7	TGTGCCAGCAGCTCCGGGACAGAAGTTTACGAGCAGTACTTC	CASSSGTEVYEQYF
.	.	TRBV10-3	TRBJ1-2	TGTGCCATCAGTGGAAATTATGGCTACACCTTC	CAISGNYGYTF
.	TRBD2	TRBV7-2	TRBJ2-7	TGTGCCAGCAGCTTAGTGCGAGCGGGGGCCTACGAGCAGTACTTC	CASSLVRAGAYEQYF
.	.	TRBV11-1	TRBJ2-2	TGTGCCAGCAGCCCCATCAGGTCTGCGACCGGGGAGCTGTTTTTT	CASSPIRSATGELFF
.	.	TRBV18	TRBJ1-1	TGTGCCAGCTCACCACCGTCGACACTGAACACTGAAGCTTTCTTT	CASSPPSTLNTEAFF
.	.	TRBV2	TRBJ1-1	TGTGCCAGCAGTGAAAGGCCTAACAGGGAGTTCTTT	CASSERPNREFF
.	TRBD2	TRBV10-1	TRBJ2-1	TGCGCCAGCAGTGTGAGGGGACTAGCCACCTACAATGAGCAGTTCTTC	CASSVRGLATYNEQFF
once	TRBD2	TRBV7-3	TRBJ2-2	TGTGCCAGCAGCCCCGGGAGGGGAACCGGGGAGCTGTTTTTT	CASSPGRGTGELFF
.	TRBD2	TRBV6-5	TRBJ2-1	TGTGCCAGCAGCCTGATGAGCGGGAGCGGGAATGAGCAGTTCTTC	CASSLMSGSGNEQFF
.	.	TRBV2	TRBJ2-7	TGTGCCAGCAGTGAACACTACGAGCAGTACTTC	CASSEHYEQYF
.	.	TRBV7-9	TRBJ1-1	TGTGCCAGCAGCGACCTGGACAGTCCCTACAACACTGAAGCTTTCTTT	CASSDLDSPYNTEAFF
.	TRBD1	TRBV7-9	TRBJ2-3	TGTGCCAGCAGCTCCCTGGACAGGGCGGGAGATACGCAGTATTTT	CASSSLDRAGDTQYF
.	.	TRBV6-5	TRBJ1-6	TGTGCCAGCAGTTACACGGCACCTTTATCCCTCCACTTT	CASSYTAPLSLHF
.	.	TRBV19	TRBJ1-2	TGTGCCAGTAGTCTCGGGACCTCCTATGGCTACACCTTC	CASSLGTSYGYTF
.	TRBD1	TRBV6-5	TRBJ2-7	TGTGCCAGCAGTTACTCAGCGACAGGGGTGTCCTACGAGCAGTACTTC	CASSYSATGVSYEQYF
.	.	TRBV5-6	TRBJ1-2	TGTGCCAGCACCTTAACGGGGGTCGGCTACACCTTC	CASTLTGVGYTF
few	.	TRBV18	TRBJ2-5	TGTGCCAGCTCACCAAAGGAGGGTCAAGAGACCCAGTACTTC	CASSPKEGQETQYF
.	TRBD2	TRBV2	TRBJ2-7	TGTGCCAGCAGATCTGGGCGGGAGGACGGCGAGCAGTACTTC	CASRSGREDGEQYF
.	.	TRBV30	TRBJ1-1	TGTGCCTGGAGTTTAATGGTGTGGGCCGCGGGGACTGAAGCTTTCTTT	CAWSLMVWAAGTEAFF
.	.	TRBV9	TRBJ2-1	TGTGCCAGCAGCGCCCCCCCCAGGGGTAGTTACAATGAGCAGTTCTTC	CASSAPPRGSYNEQFF
.	.	TRBV9	TRBJ1-1	TGTGCCAGCAGCCCCAATGAGATGAACACTGAAGCTTTCTTT	CASSPNEMNTEAFF
.	TRBD1	TRBV5-1	TRBJ2-1	TGCGCCAGCAGCTTGGAGGGACAGGGTCCCAATGAGCAGTTCTTC	CASSLEGQGPNEQFF
.	.	TRBV10-1	TRBJ2-5	TGCGCCAGCAGTGAGTCGCGAGGGACAACTCGGGAAGAGACCCAGTACTTC	CASSESRGTTREETQYF
.	TRBD1	TRBV5-8	TRBJ1-1	TGTGCCAGCAGCTGGGACAGACGCATGAACACTGAAGCTTTCTTT	CASSWDRRMNTEAFF
.	.	TRBV9	TRBJ1-1	TGTGCCAGCAGCGTAGGGCATATGAACACTGAAGCTTTCTTT	CASSVGHMNTEAFF
.	.	TRBV2	TRBJ1-3	TGTGCCAGCATGAAGGGCTCTGGAAACACCATATATTTT	CASMKGSGNTIYF
.	.	TRBV11-1	TRBJ1-5	TGTGCCAGCAGCCCAGGTACCAATCAGCCCCAGCATTTT	CASSPGTNQPQHF
.	.	TRBV5-1	TRBJ1-2	TGCGCCAGCAGCTTGGGGGCTGGTTCCTATGGCTACACCTTC	CASSLGAGSYGYTF
.	.	TRBV18	TRBJ1-3	TGTGCCAGCTCACCGTTGGACAGTGCCTCTGGAAACACCATATATTTT	CASSPLDSASGNTIYF
.	.	TRBV6-1	TRBJ1-1	TGTGCCAGCAGTGAGTTTTGGAACACTGAAGCTTTCTTT	CASSEFWNTEAFF
.	TRBD2	TRBV18	TRBJ2-1	TGTGCCAGCTCAGCGACTAGCGGGGTTAATGAGCAGTTCTTC	CASSATSGVNEQFF
.	TRBD2	TRBV19	TRBJ2-5	TGTGCCAGTAGCGGGGGGTGGTTAGAGACCCAGTACTTC	CASSGGWLETQYF
.	.	TRBV2	TRBJ2-4	TGTGCCAGCAGTGAAGGTGGCTACCGCGGGAACATTCAGTACTTC	CASSEGGYRGNIQYF
.	.	TRBV6-1	TRBJ1-2	TGTGCCAGCAGGCAGGGAATTAACTATGGCTACACCTTC	CASRQGINYGYTF
once	.	TRBV30	TRBJ1-2	TGTGCCTGGGCCCCACAGGTTAACTATGGCTACACCTTC	CAWAPQVNYGYTF
.	.	TRBV29-1	TRBJ2-7	TGCAGCGTTGTGGGCCAAAACTACGAGCAGTACTTC	CSVVGQNYEQYF
.	.	TRBV5-1	TRBJ1-2	TGCGCCAGCAGCCCTAGTCCCTCCGCTGGCTACACCTTC	CASSPSPSAGYTF
.	.	TRBV6-1	TRBJ2-7	TGTGCCAGCAGTGAAGTTAGCTTCTCCTACGAGCAGTACTTC	CASSEVSFSYEQYF
.	.	TRBV5-6	TRBJ2-7	TGTGCCAGCAGCTTGGTGGGGACCCACGAGCAGTACTTC	CASSLVGTHEQYF
.	TRBD1	TRBV27	TRBJ1-5	TGTGCCAGCCAGGGGACAGGACGCAATCAGCCCCAGCATTTT	CASQGTGRNQPQHF